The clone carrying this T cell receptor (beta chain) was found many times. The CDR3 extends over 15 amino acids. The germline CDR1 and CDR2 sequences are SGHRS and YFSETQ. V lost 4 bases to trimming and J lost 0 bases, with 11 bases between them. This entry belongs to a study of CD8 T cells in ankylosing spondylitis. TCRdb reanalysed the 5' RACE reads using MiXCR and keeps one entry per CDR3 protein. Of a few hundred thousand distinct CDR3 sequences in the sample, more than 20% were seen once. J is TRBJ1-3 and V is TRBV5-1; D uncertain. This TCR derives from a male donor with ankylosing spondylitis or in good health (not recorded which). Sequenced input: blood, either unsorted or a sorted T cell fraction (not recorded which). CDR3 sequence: CASSPDGDSGNTIYF. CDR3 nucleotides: TGCGCCAGCAGCCCGGACGGAGACTCTGGAAACACCATATATTTT.